This is a list of T cell receptor beta chains from one sample in a study of T cell repertoires in cytomegalovirus infection. TCRdb passed the reads through MiXCR, listing each CDR3 protein once. Here the sample spans some 150,000 distinct CDR3 sequences, 6.5% being singletons. Sequencing used PBMCs. The receptors were gathered from a human donor in good health (CMV status not recorded). Some clones in this sample may be carry-over from other donors' samples. The CDR3 runs from the conserved cysteine through the conserved F or W. D genes are given only for firm matches. The size entry is marked missing in some rows and otherwise reads once, few, many or a size class.

CDR3 protein | CDR3 DNA | J gene | clone size | V gene | D gene
CSARSFLAEPYNEQFF | TGCAGTGCTAGATCTTTTCTAGCGGAGCCATACAATGAGCAGTTCTTC | TRBJ2-1 | - | TRBV20-1 | TRBD2
CASSKGLIETQYF | TGTGCCAGCAGCAAAGGGCTAATCGAGACCCAGTACTTC | TRBJ2-5 | many | TRBV12-3/TRBV12-4 | -
CASSKRRGTGGVQPQHF | TGTGCCAGCAGCAAACGCCGGGGGACAGGGGGCGTTCAGCCCCAGCATTTT | TRBJ1-5 | many | TRBV6-1 | TRBD1
CASSTQINYGYTF | TGTGCCAGCAGCACCCAGATTAACTATGGCTACACCTTC | TRBJ1-2 | - | TRBV14 | -
CASSLIGGRSAEAFF | TGTGCCAGCAGCTTAATTGGGGGCAGGAGCGCTGAAGCTTTCTTT | TRBJ1-1 | many | TRBV7-2 | -
CASRGEKTTLAMNTEAFF | TGTGCCAGCAGAGGGGAGAAAACCACTTTAGCCATGAACACTGAAGCTTTCTTT | TRBJ1-1 | many | TRBV6-1 | -
CATSRSRNSNQPQHF | TGTGCCACCAGCAGATCAAGGAATAGCAATCAGCCCCAGCATTTT | TRBJ1-5 | many | TRBV15 | -
CASRPGLANNEQFF | TGTGCCAGCAGACCGGGACTAGCCAACAATGAGCAGTTCTTC | TRBJ2-1 | - | TRBV12-3/TRBV12-4 | TRBD2
CASALRGNQPQHF | TGTGCCAGCGCCCTTCGCGGAAATCAGCCCCAGCATTTT | TRBJ1-5 | - | TRBV7-9 | -
CASSWDTSVYGYTF | TGCGCCAGCAGCTGGGACACCTCAGTCTATGGCTACACCTTC | TRBJ1-2 | many | TRBV5-1 | -
CASSLRFRGNTEAFF | TGTGCCAGCAGCTTAAGGTTCAGGGGGAACACTGAAGCTTTCTTT | TRBJ1-1 | many | TRBV7-8 | -
CASSPPGQPQHF | TGTGCCAGCAGCCCGCCGGGGCAGCCCCAGCATTTT | TRBJ1-5 | many | TRBV7-2 | -
CASRGGVFYEQYF | TGTGCCAGCCGGGGAGGGGTCTTCTACGAGCAGTACTTC | TRBJ2-7 | many | TRBV6-1 | TRBD2
CASTLAHEQFF | TGTGCCAGCACCCTAGCCCACGAGCAGTTCTTC | TRBJ2-1 | - | TRBV2 | -
CASTDRVSQPQHF | TGTGCCAGCACCGACAGGGTCAGTCAGCCCCAGCATTTT | TRBJ1-5 | many | TRBV6-2/TRBV6-3 | TRBD1
CASSLEVRQNEKLFF | TGTGCCAGCAGCTTAGAGGTTCGGCAGAATGAAAAACTGTTTTTT | TRBJ1-4 | many | TRBV7-2 | -
CASSFDSGGARSYNEQFF | TGTGCCAGCAGCTTCGATAGCGGGGGGGCGCGGTCCTACAATGAGCAGTTCTTC | TRBJ2-1 | many | TRBV7-2 | TRBD2
CASSPYTVGTGELFF | TGTGCCAGTAGTCCGTATACAGTGGGCACCGGGGAGCTGTTTTTT | TRBJ2-2 | few | TRBV19 | -
CASSGGTRGADTQYF | TGCGCCAGCAGCGGAGGGACTAGGGGGGCAGATACGCAGTATTTT | TRBJ2-3 | many | TRBV5-1 | TRBD2
CASSLDRVSTQYF | TGTGCCAGCAGCTTAGACCGGGTCAGCACCCAGTACTTC | TRBJ2-5 | many | TRBV7-2 | -
CASSPQPGLAGGGVFEQYF | TGTGCCAGCAGCCCTCAACCGGGACTAGCGGGGGGCGGGGTCTTCGAGCAGTACTTC | TRBJ2-7 | - | TRBV28 | TRBD2
CASSHGFGNTIYF | TGTGCCAGCAGCCACGGATTTGGAAACACCATATATTTT | TRBJ1-3 | - | TRBV27 | -
CSVGGEGQPQHF | TGCAGCGTTGGGGGGGAGGGGCAGCCCCAGCATTTT | TRBJ1-5 | many | TRBV29-1 | -
CASSPSRASGANTGELFF | TGTGCCAGCAGCCCCTCCAGGGCGAGCGGGGCGAACACCGGGGAGCTGTTTTTT | TRBJ2-2 | few | TRBV7-9 | TRBD2
CASNRANNSPLHF | TGTGCCAGCAACAGGGCGAATAATTCACCCCTCCACTTT | TRBJ1-6 | many | TRBV7-2 | -
CASSLSGYQETQYF | TGTGCCAGCAGCTTATCGGGTTACCAAGAGACCCAGTACTTC | TRBJ2-5 | many | TRBV7-9 | -
CASSLGSGQGRRTEAFF | TGTGCCAGCAGCTTAGGATCCGGACAGGGAAGGAGGACTGAAGCTTTCTTT | TRBJ1-1 | many | TRBV7-2 | TRBD1
CASSAVPIGQGNTGELFF | TGTGCCAGCAGCGCCGTCCCAATCGGACAGGGGAACACCGGGGAGCTGTTTTTT | TRBJ2-2 | - | TRBV9 | TRBD1